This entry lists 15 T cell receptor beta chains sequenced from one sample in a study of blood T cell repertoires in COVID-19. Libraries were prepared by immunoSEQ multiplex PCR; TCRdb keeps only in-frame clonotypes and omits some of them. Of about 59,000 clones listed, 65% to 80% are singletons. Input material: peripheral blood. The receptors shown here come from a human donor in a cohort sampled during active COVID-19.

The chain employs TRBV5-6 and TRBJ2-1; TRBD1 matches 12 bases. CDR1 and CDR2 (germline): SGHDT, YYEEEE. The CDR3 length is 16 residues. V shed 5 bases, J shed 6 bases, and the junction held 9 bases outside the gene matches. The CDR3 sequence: CASRPLGTGGANEQFF. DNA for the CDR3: TGTGCCAGCAGACCTCTCGGGACAGGGGGCGCCAATGAGCAGTTCTTC. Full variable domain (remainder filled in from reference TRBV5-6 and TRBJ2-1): DAGVTQSPTHLIKTRGQQVTLRCSPKSGHDTVSWYQQALGQGPQFIFQYYEEEERQRGNFPDRFSGHQFPNYSSELNVNALLLGDSALYLCASRPLGTGGANEQFFGPGTRLTVL.

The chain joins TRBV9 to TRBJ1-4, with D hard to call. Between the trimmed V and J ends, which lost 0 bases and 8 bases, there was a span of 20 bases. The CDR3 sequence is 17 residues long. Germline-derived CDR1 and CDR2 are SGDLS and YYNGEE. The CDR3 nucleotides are TGTGCCAGCAGCGTAGAGGCAGCCGGTACAGACCTAGAAAAACTGTTTTTT. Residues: CASSVEAAGTDLEKLFF.

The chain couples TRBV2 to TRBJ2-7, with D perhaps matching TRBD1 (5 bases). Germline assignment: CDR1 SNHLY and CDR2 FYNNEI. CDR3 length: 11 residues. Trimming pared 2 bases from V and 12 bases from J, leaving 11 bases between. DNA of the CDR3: TGTGCCAGCAGTGAACAGGGCCAGGGGTACTTC. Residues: CASSEQGQGYF.

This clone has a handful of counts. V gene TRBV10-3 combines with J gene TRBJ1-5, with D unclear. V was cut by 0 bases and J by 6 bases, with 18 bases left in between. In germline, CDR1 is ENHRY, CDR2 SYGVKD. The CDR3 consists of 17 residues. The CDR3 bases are TGTGCCATCAGTGAGTCGACCTATTCCATGGGAGGTCAGCCCCAGCATTTT. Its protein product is CAISESTYSMGGQPQHF.

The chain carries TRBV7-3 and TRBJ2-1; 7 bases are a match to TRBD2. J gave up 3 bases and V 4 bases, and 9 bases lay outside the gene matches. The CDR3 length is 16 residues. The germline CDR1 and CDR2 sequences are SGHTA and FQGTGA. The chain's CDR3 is CASSSSGAENYNEQFF. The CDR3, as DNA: TGTGCCAGCAGCTCAAGCGGGGCGGAAAACTACAATGAGCAGTTCTTC.

CDR3 nucleotide sequence: TGTGCCAGCAGTTATGGGACAGGGTACGCCGGGGAGCTGTTTTTT. Translated, it gives CASSYGTGYAGELFF. The rearrangement uses TRBV6-6 and TRBJ2-2, with 9 bases fitting TRBD1. The CDR3 spans 15 residues. Germline V CDR1 and CDR2: MNHNY, SVGAGI (reference sequence). Trimming cost V 3 bases and J 6 bases; bases outside gene matches: 5.

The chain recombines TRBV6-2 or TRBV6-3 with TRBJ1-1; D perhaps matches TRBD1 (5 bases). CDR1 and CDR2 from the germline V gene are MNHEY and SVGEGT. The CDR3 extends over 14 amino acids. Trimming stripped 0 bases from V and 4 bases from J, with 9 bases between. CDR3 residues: CASSYSMGGTEAFF. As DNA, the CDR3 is TGTGCCAGCAGTTACTCGATGGGGGGCACTGAAGCTTTCTTT.

The CDR3 region is CASSPIQTAYEQYF. The CDR3 region has the DNA TGTGCCAGCTCACCTATCCAAACAGCCTACGAGCAGTACTTC. This sequence joins TRBV18 and TRBJ2-7; no reliable D call. The germline gives CDR1 KGHSH, CDR2 LQKENI. The CDR3 covers 14 residues. V was cut by 3 bases and J by 2 bases, with 11 bases left in between. The full variable domain, its missing parts supplied by reference TRBV18 and TRBJ2-7, is NAGVMQNPRHLVRRRGQEARLRCSPMKGHSHVYWYRQLPEEGLKFMVYLQKENIIDESGMPKERFSAEFPKEGPSILRIQQVVRGDSAAYFCASSPIQTAYEQYFGPGTRLTVT.

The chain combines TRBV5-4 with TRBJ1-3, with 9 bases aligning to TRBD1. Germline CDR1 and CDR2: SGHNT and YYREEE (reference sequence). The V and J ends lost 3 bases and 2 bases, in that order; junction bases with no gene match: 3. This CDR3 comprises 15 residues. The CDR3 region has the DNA TGTGCCAGCAGCTCAAGGACAGGGGCTGGAAACACCATATATTTT. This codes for CASSSRTGAGNTIYF. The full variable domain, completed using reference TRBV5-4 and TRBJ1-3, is ETGVTQSPTHLIKTRGQQVTLRCSSQSGHNTVSWYQQALGQGPQFIFQYYREEENGRGNFPPRFSGLQFPNYSSELNVNALELDDSALYLCASSSRTGAGNTIYFGEGSWLTVV.

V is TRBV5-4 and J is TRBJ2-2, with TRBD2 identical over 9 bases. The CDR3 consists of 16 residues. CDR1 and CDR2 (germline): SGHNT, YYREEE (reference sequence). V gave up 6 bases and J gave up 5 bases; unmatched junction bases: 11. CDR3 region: CASKNKLAGTTGELFF. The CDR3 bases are TGTGCCAGCAAAAACAAGCTAGCGGGGACGACCGGGGAGCTGTTTTTT. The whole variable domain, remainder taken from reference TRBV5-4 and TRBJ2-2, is ETGVTQSPTHLIKTRGQQVTLRCSSQSGHNTVSWYQQALGQGPQFIFQYYREEENGRGNFPPRFSGLQFPNYSSELNVNALELDDSALYLCASKNKLAGTTGELFFGEGSRLTVL.

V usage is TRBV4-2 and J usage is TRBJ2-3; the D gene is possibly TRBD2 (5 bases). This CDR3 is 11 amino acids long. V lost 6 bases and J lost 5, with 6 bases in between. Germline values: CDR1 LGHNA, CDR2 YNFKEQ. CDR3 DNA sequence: TGTGCCAGCAGTCGGGGAGATACGCAGTATTTT. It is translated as CASSRGDTQYF.

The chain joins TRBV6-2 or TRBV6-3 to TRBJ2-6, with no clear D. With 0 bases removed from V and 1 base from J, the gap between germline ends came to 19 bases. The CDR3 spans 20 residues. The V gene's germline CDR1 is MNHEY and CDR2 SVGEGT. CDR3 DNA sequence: TGTGCCAGCAGTTACTCGAATGGTGCGTATCTTTCATCTGGGGCCAACGTCCTGACTTTC. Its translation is CASSYSNGAYLSSGANVLTF.

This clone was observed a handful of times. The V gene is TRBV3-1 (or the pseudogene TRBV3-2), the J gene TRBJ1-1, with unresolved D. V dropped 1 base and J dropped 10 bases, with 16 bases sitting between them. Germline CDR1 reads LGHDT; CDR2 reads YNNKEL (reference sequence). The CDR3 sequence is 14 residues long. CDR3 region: CASSQGRSSAGAFF. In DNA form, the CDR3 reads TGTGCCAGCAGCCAAGGGCGGTCGAGCGCCGGAGCTTTCTTT.

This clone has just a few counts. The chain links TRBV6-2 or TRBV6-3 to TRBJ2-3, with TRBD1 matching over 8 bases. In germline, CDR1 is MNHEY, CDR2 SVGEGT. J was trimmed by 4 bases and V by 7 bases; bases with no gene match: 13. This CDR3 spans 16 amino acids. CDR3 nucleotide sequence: TGTGCCAGCACCCCCCAGGGGGCTTATGATCCAGATACGCAGTATTTT. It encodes CASTPQGAYDPDTQYF.

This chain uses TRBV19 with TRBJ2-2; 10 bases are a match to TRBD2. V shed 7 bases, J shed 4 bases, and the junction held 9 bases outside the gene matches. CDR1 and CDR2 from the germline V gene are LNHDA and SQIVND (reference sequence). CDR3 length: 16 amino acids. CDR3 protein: CASTNSGRRGTGELFF. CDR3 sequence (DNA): TGTGCCAGTACTAATAGCGGGAGGCGAGGCACCGGGGAGCTGTTTTTT.